This TCR beta chain comes out of a study of T cell repertoires in cytomegalovirus infection. Study as a whole: CMV infection together with matching HLA type was indicated by public TCR beta signatures. General observations from the study: The ex vivo response was dominated by HLA-C-restricted CMV-specific TCR beta clonotypes.

TCRdb used MiXCR to reprocess the reads, holding one entry per CDR3 protein. The sample has 310,000 or so distinct CDR3 sequences; around 25% are singletons. In germline, CDR1 is MNHEY, CDR2 SVGAGI. V lost 6 bases to trimming and J lost 2 bases, with 12 bases between them. This CDR3 spans 14 amino acids. This clonotype was picked up a small number of times. Its cognate antigen is unknown. The chain couples TRBV6-5 to TRBJ2-3; a weak D match, TRBD2 (5 bases). This sequence was found in a human donor in good health (CMV status not recorded). Some clones in this sample may be carry-over from other donors' samples. Source material: PBMCs. Here the CDR3 DNA reads TGTGCCAGCAGAGGTGCGGGCCTCACAGATACGCAGTATTTT. Its translation: CASRGAGLTDTQYF.